This T cell receptor (beta chain) was profiled in a study of cytomegalovirus exposure and HLA in healthy donors. General observations from the study: For presence/absence analyses, sequencing depth was assumed to be roughly uniform across donors. A later analysis revealed that TCR association rates differed between HLA loci, peaking at DRB1 and bottoming out at HLA-C. Sequencing probably produced one cluster of sequence variants that were highly shared.

A note on this clone: What it recognizes is unknown.

CDR1 and CDR2 from the germline V gene are SGHRS and YFSETQ. V lost 4 bases and J 10 bases, leaving 21 bases between the germline ends. The CDR3 is 15 amino acids. Researchers ran the PCR with 60 Vbeta and 13 Jbeta primers. Profiled with immunoSEQ multiplex PCR; TCRdb holds only in-frame clones, not every one. This table has 90,000 to 120,000 clones, over 80% appearing once. The clonotype was recovered from a man in his thirties or forties in good health and CMV-seropositive. The V and J genes are TRBV5-1 and TRBJ2-1; maybe TRBD2 (7 bases). The sequencing sample was made of PBMCs. CDR3 sequence (DNA): TGCGCCAGCAGCGTGACGGGGGGCTTGGGGGGGGAGCAGTTCTTC. This codes for CASSVTGGLGGEQFF. Combining the CDR3 with reference TRBV5-1 and TRBJ2-1 gives the whole variable domain KAGVTQTPRYLIKTRGQQVTLSCSPISGHRSVSWYQQTPGQGLQFLFEYFSETQRNKGNFPGRFSGRQFSNSRSEMNVSTLELGDSALYLCASSVTGGLGGEQFFGPGTRLTVL.